The next 16 T cell receptor beta chains were all read from a single sample in a study of vaccination effects on CD4 cells after COVID-19. Sequencing was performed with immunoSEQ multiplex PCR; in TCRdb, only in-frame clones are kept and a portion is missing. This sample has approximately 37,000 clones, with 60% to 75% found just once. On roughly day 9 of culture, CD4+ T cells were separated out. Their antigens are not known. The input for sequencing was CD4+ T cells from PBMCs cultured without peptide, taken before COVID-19 vaccination. The receptor source for this set is a human donor who received a COVID-19 vaccine.

The chain combines TRBV27 with TRBJ1-6, with 8 bases fitting TRBD1. The CDR3 sequence is 18 residues long. The V and J ends lost 2 bases and 7 bases, in that order; junction bases with no gene match: 13. Germline CDR1 MNHEY, CDR2 SMNVEV (reference sequence). CDR3 sequence reads: CASSLLPGGRRTNSPLHF. The DNA of the CDR3 is TGTGCCAGCAGTTTACTCCCAGGGGGCCGCCGAACCAATTCACCCCTCCACTTT.

J is TRBJ1-6 and V is TRBV21-1; the DNA was not compared with TRBD1, the D call given in the table. TRBV21-1 is assigned pseudogene status. The CDR3 loop spans 16 amino acids. The DNA for the CDR3 is TGTGCCAGCAGCAAGGGGAACGGCAGGGAAAGTTCACCCCTCCACTTT. Its translation: CASSKGNGRESSPLHF.

The V call is TRBV27, the J call TRBJ2-1, with D maybe TRBD1 (5 bases). Germline CDR1 MNHEY, CDR2 SMNVEV (reference sequence). There are 15 residues in the CDR3. V was cut by 3 bases and J by 9 bases, with 18 bases left in between. The chain's CDR3 is CASSLNQDISGEQFF. The CDR3, as DNA: TGTGCCAGCAGTTTGAATCAGGACATCTCCGGTGAGCAGTTCTTC.

The rearrangement uses TRBV19 and TRBJ1-1; TRBD1 is a possible D gene (5 bases). Looked up from germline, CDR1 is LNHDA and CDR2 is SQIVND (reference sequence). V shed 7 bases and J shed 4 bases, with 19 bases lying between them. CDR3 size: 15 residues. CDR3: CASNPPGAGTTEAFF. CDR3 DNA sequence: TGTGCCAGTAACCCCCCCGGCGCAGGGACCACTGAAGCTTTCTTT. Based on the CDR3 plus reference TRBV19 and TRBJ1-1, the full variable domain is DGGITQSPKYLFRKEGQNVTLSCEQNLNHDAMYWYRQDPGQGLRLIYYSQIVNDFQKGDIAEGYSVSREKKESFPLTVTSAQKNPTAFYLCASNPPGAGTTEAFFGQGTRLTVV.

This clone was seen just once. V and J are TRBV5-5 and TRBJ1-1; unclear D gene. The CDR3 totals 15 residues. Trimming took 4 bases from V and 5 from J, leaving 18 bases between them. Germline V CDR1 and CDR2: SGHKS, YYEKEE (reference sequence). This CDR3 reads CASSIQTPVGTEAFF. The DNA for the CDR3 is TGTGCCAGCAGCATCCAGACCCCGGTAGGGACTGAAGCTTTCTTT.

The CDR3 reads CASSKERPGGSNTEAFF. Written as DNA, the CDR3 is TGTGCCAGCAGCAAAGAAAGGCCGGGCGGGTCGAACACTGAAGCTTTCTTT. The chain couples TRBV21-1 to TRBJ1-1. TRBV21-1 is designated a pseudogene. The CDR3 length is 17 residues.

This clone has a handful of counts. For the CDR3, the DNA is TGTGCCAGCAGTTTCCGCGAATATGGCTACACCTTC. Protein sequence: CASSFREYGYTF. The chain employs TRBV6-2 or TRBV6-3 and TRBJ1-2; no reliable D call. This CDR3 has 12 residues. V lost 4 bases, J lost 5 bases, and 8 bases lay in between. The V gene's germline CDR1 is MNHEY and CDR2 SVGEGT.

The chain couples TRBV27 to TRBJ1-4; 7 bases fit TRBD1. Germline lookup yields CDR1 MNHEY and CDR2 SMNVEV (reference sequence). This CDR3 is built from 16 residues. Trimming at V came to 2 bases and at J to 5 bases, leaving 8 bases not matched to a gene. The CDR3 protein is CASSLRLGQSNEKLFF. CDR3 in DNA: TGTGCCAGCAGTTTACGGCTGGGACAGAGCAATGAAAAACTGTTTTTT.

The chain couples TRBV6-5 to TRBJ2-1; TRBD1 matches at 11 bases. In germline, CDR1 is MNHEY, CDR2 SVGAGI. The CDR3 contains 15 residues. V lost 2 bases, J lost 8 bases, and 5 bases stayed unmatched. CDR3 sequence (DNA): TGTGCCAGCAGTTACGGGACAGGGGGTGTCGATGAGCAGTTCTTC. Amino acids: CASSYGTGGVDEQFF.

The chain combines TRBV6-5 with TRBJ1-2; D remains unclear. This CDR3 comprises 11 residues. Germline V gives CDR1 MNHEY, CDR2 SVGAGI. Trimming shortened V by 6 bases and J by 5 bases, and 7 bases separated the two germline ends. The CDR3 bases are TGTGCCAGCAGACTCGAATATGGCTACACCTTC. As protein: CASRLEYGYTF.

The chain links TRBV3-1 (or the pseudogene TRBV3-2) to TRBJ1-1; D perhaps matches TRBD1 (5 bases). V was pared by 5 bases and J by 1 base, with 11 bases between. This CDR3 region has 14 residues. Germline V gives CDR1 LGHDT, CDR2 YNNKEL (reference sequence). CDR3 residues: CASSSGGANTEAFF. As DNA, the CDR3 is TGTGCCAGCAGCAGCGGGGGAGCGAACACTGAAGCTTTCTTT.

The rearrangement links TRBV5-1 to TRBJ2-2; 7 nucleotides align to TRBD1. Germline V gene sequence: CDR1 SGHRS, CDR2 YFSETQ. The V segment lost 3 bases and the J segment 4 bases; nucleotides outside the gene matches: 3. The CDR3 contains 14 residues. CDR3 loop: CASSSTGFTGELFF. CDR3 coding DNA: TGCGCCAGCAGCTCGACAGGGTTCACCGGGGAGCTGTTTTTT.

CDR3 amino acids: CASSLVGGNTGELFF. The CDR3 DNA sequence: TGTGCCAGCAGCTTAGTTGGGGGGAACACCGGGGAGCTGTTTTTT. The J gene is TRBJ2-2, the V gene TRBV7-2; tentatively, D is TRBD1 or TRBD2 (5 bases each). CDR1 is SGHTA and CDR2 is FQGNSA in the germline V gene. The CDR3 has 15 residues. With 1 base removed from V and 1 base from J, the gap between germline ends came to 7 bases.

V gene TRBV27 combines with J gene TRBJ2-7; 7 bases match TRBD1. The V and J ends lost 5 bases and 4 bases, in that order; junction bases with no gene match: 8. The V gene's germline CDR1 is MNHEY and CDR2 SMNVEV (reference sequence). The CDR3 covers 14 residues. CDR3 sequence: CASSPRSTGYEQYF. The CDR3 DNA reads TGTGCCAGCAGTCCCCGATCGACAGGGTACGAGCAGTACTTC.

The V call is TRBV19, the J call TRBJ1-2, with a weak D call TRBD1 (6 bases). The CDR3 has 14 amino acids. The V end was cut by 0 bases, the J end by 9 bases, with 14 bases between. The V gene's germline CDR1 is LNHDA and CDR2 SQIVND (reference sequence). CDR3 DNA sequence: TGTGCCAGTAGTATAGAAACAGGGTCGGTGCGCTACACCTTC. It codes for CASSIETGSVRYTF.

The J gene is TRBJ1-1, the V gene TRBV6-5, with 7 bases aligning to TRBD1. The trim removed 6 bases at V and 2 bases at J, leaving 3 bases unmatched. CDR1 MNHEY and CDR2 SVGAGI come from the germline V gene. There are 13 residues in the CDR3. The CDR3 DNA is TGTGCCAGCAGCCGACAGGGAAACACTGAAGCTTTCTTT. Protein sequence: CASSRQGNTEAFF.